What follows are 22 T cell receptor beta chains derived from one specimen sequenced in a study of blood T cell repertoires in COVID-19. Libraries were prepared by immunoSEQ multiplex PCR; TCRdb keeps only in-frame clonotypes and omits some of them. This sample has around 200,000 clones, with more than 75% found just once. The sequenced sample was PBMCs or T cells enriched from blood (not recorded which). These receptors all stem from a man aged 35-49 years with acute COVID-19.

The gene calls are TRBV27 and TRBJ1-2; perhaps TRBD1 as D (6 bases). Germline CDR1 MNHEY, CDR2 SMNVEV (reference sequence). This CDR3 has 15 amino acids. V shed 5 bases and J shed 0 bases, with 13 bases lying between them. The chain's CDR3 is CASSIDRLANYGYTF. CDR3 nucleotides: TGTGCCAGCAGTATCGACAGGTTAGCTAACTATGGCTACACCTTC.

This clone has a single count. This chain uses TRBV24-1 with TRBJ2-2; TRBD2 agrees at 10 bases. With V trimmed by 3 bases and J by 3 bases, 9 bases remained unmatched. The CDR3 runs to 18 residues. The germline CDR1 and CDR2 sequences are KGHDR and SFDVKD. CDR3 residues: CATSDPLGLAGDTGELFF. In nucleotides, the CDR3 is TGTGCCACCAGTGATCCGCTTGGGCTAGCGGGAGACACCGGGGAGCTGTTTTTT.

This chain connects TRBV29-1 to TRBJ2-1, with 7 bases matching TRBD1. Germline values: CDR1 SQVTM, CDR2 ANQGSEA. V lost 7 bases, J lost 1 base, and 7 bases stayed unmatched. The CDR3 runs 14 residues. In nucleotides, the CDR3 is TGCAGCGCTCCCCGACAGGGATCCTACAATGAGCAGTTCTTC. It yields the protein CSAPRQGSYNEQFF.

This sequence joins TRBV7-9 and TRBJ1-5; possible D gene TRBD1, 5 bases. CDR1 and CDR2 (germline): SEHNR, FQNEAQ (reference sequence). Trimming took 4 bases from V and 2 from J, leaving 21 bases between them. The CDR3 extends over 18 amino acids. The CDR3 DNA follows: TGTGCCAGCAGCTCGTGGGGCCGGGCCACCAGGGGCAATCAGCCCCAGCATTTT. Its translation is CASSSWGRATRGNQPQHF.

DNA for the CDR3: TGTGCCAGCAGCCCGGGACACAGGGAGAATTCACCCCTCCACTTT. This translates into CASSPGHRENSPLHF. The J gene is TRBJ1-6, the V gene TRBV28; perhaps TRBD1 as D (6 bases). The germline gives CDR1 MDHEN, CDR2 SYDVKM. Trimming shortened V by 6 bases and J by 7 bases, and 16 bases separated the two germline ends. CDR3 length: 15 residues.

V gene TRBV29-1 combines with J gene TRBJ2-1, with TRBD1 matching 7 bases. This CDR3 is 14 amino acids long. Looked up from germline, CDR1 is SQVTM and CDR2 is ANQGSEA. The trim removed 6 bases at V and 5 bases at J, leaving 10 bases unmatched. The CDR3 DNA reads as TGCAGCGTCGTCCCGGGACAGACCGACAATGAGCAGTTCTTC. This translates into CSVVPGQTDNEQFF.

The chain employs TRBV6-5 and TRBJ1-1; D is unresolved. The CDR3 totals 14 residues. V lost 2 bases to trimming and J lost 4 bases, with 11 bases between them. Germline values: CDR1 MNHEY, CDR2 SVGAGI. This CDR3 reads CASSYRIRGTEAFF. The CDR3 nucleotides read TGTGCCAGCAGTTACAGGATTCGGGGCACTGAAGCTTTCTTT.

The rearrangement links TRBV29-1 to TRBJ1-4; TRBD1 might be the D (6 bases). Trimming cost V 2 bases and J 7 bases, with 11 bases left between them. This CDR3 contains 13 residues. Germline CDR1 is SQVTM and CDR2 is ANQGSEA. CDR3 protein: CSVERGMGEKLFF. The CDR3 region has the DNA TGCAGCGTTGAAAGGGGGATGGGTGAAAAACTGTTTTTT. The complete variable domain, with remaining parts taken from reference TRBV29-1 and TRBJ1-4, reads SAVISQKPSRDICQRGTSLTIQCQVDSQVTMMFWYRQQPGQSLTLIATANQGSEATYESGFVIDKFPISRPNLTFSTLTVSNMSPEDSSIYLCSVERGMGEKLFFGSGTQLSVL.

The V gene is TRBV15, the J gene TRBJ2-5, with TRBD2 identical over 8 bases. The V gene's germline CDR1 is LNHNV and CDR2 YYDKDF (reference sequence). The CDR3 length is 17 residues. The trim removed 3 bases at V and 1 base at J, leaving 10 bases unmatched. The CDR3 spells CATSRVIIAGTQETQYF. The CDR3 coding sequence is TGTGCCACCAGCAGGGTAATTATAGCGGGGACCCAAGAGACCCAGTACTTC.

The chain joins TRBV3-1 (or the pseudogene TRBV3-2) to TRBJ2-7, with 12 bases matching TRBD2. The CDR3 runs to 17 residues. J was trimmed by 3 bases and V by 5 bases; bases with no gene match: 11. From germline, CDR1 is LGHDT and CDR2 YNNKEL (reference sequence). The CDR3 nucleotides are TGTGCCAGCAGCGCACGCCCGACTAGCGGGGGAAACTACGAGCAGTACTTC. This codes for CASSARPTSGGNYEQYF.

This clone was seen only a few times. The rearrangement joins TRBV27 to TRBJ2-1, with D possibly being TRBD2 (7 bases). The V and J ends lost 3 bases and 1 base respectively, with 16 bases between them. The CDR3 has 17 residues. The germline V gene encodes CDR1 MNHEY and CDR2 SMNVEV (reference sequence). The CDR3 reads CASSLRGRVGSYNEQFF. The CDR3, as DNA: TGTGCCAGCAGTTTGAGGGGGAGGGTTGGGTCCTACAATGAGCAGTTCTTC.

The chain employs TRBV6-6 and TRBJ1-5, with D possibly TRBD1 on 5 matching bases. Per germline, CDR1 MNHNY and CDR2 SVGAGI (reference sequence). This CDR3 is built from 13 residues. V was trimmed by 5 bases and J by 3 bases, leaving 8 bases between them. The CDR3 nucleotides are TGTGCCAGCAGTCGACAGTACAATCAGCCCCAGCATTTT. Its protein product is CASSRQYNQPQHF.

The chain employs TRBV7-9 and TRBJ2-3, with TRBD2 matching over 13 bases. CDR1 and CDR2 (germline): SEHNR, FQNEAQ (reference sequence). The CDR3 consists of 16 residues. V was clipped by 4 bases and J by 6 bases; unmatched bases: 7. The CDR3 sequence: CASSSGLAGVGDTQYF. In nucleotides, the CDR3 is TGTGCCAGCAGCTCCGGACTAGCGGGAGTGGGTGATACGCAGTATTTT.

The rearrangement uses TRBV28 and TRBJ1-1, with 9 bases fitting TRBD1. CDR3 length: 14 residues. Trimming took 6 bases from V and 3 from J; bases not matched to a gene: 5. CDR1 is MDHEN, CDR2 SYDVKM, per germline. DNA of the CDR3: TGTGCCAGCAGCTCACAGGGGGCTTACACTGAAGCTTTCTTT. Protein: CASSSQGAYTEAFF.

The rearrangement joins TRBV5-1 to TRBJ2-1; D is perhaps TRBD2 (6 bases). V dropped 3 bases and J dropped 2 bases, with 12 bases sitting between them. CDR1 and CDR2 (germline): SGHRS, YFSETQ. The CDR3 sequence is 15 residues long. The CDR3 loop is CASSSGLTTYNEQFF. CDR3 bases: TGCGCCAGCAGCTCGGGACTGACGACCTACAATGAGCAGTTCTTC.

The V gene is TRBV6-7, the J gene TRBJ2-7; 11 nucleotides agree with TRBD1. Being an ORF, TRBV6-7 has a function that is uncertain. There are 15 residues in the CDR3. V was clipped by 4 bases and J by 7 bases; unmatched bases: 9. The CDR3 sequence is CASSCPGTGGREQYF. In DNA, the CDR3 is TGTGCCAGCAGTTGCCCCGGGACAGGGGGTCGAGAGCAGTACTTC.

The gene calls are TRBV5-6 and TRBJ1-5; perhaps TRBD1 as D (5 bases). This CDR3 contains 15 residues. Germline-derived CDR1 and CDR2 are SGHDT and YYEEEE. The V and J ends lost 0 bases and 4 bases respectively, with 11 bases between them. The CDR3 DNA reads TGTGCCAGCAGCTTGGGTGTTAAGGGGAATCAGCCCCAGCATTTT. Translated: CASSLGVKGNQPQHF.

The chain carries TRBV6-6 and TRBJ1-1; D gene ambiguous. Germline lookup yields CDR1 MNHNY and CDR2 SVGAGI (reference sequence). This CDR3 is built from 13 residues. Trimming removed 5 bases at V and 3 bases at J, with 10 bases between. Written as DNA, the CDR3 is TGTGCCAGCAGTCCCGGTGTCTACACTGAAGCTTTCTTT. This codes for CASSPGVYTEAFF.

The rearrangement links TRBV28 to TRBJ1-6; D unresolved. This CDR3 comprises 15 residues. CDR1 and CDR2 (germline): MDHEN, SYDVKM. Deletions cut 10 bases from V and 10 bases from J, with 23 bases between. The DNA for the CDR3 is TGTGCCATATCGGCCAGCCTCGGGTGGGAGTCACCCCTCCACTTT. Its protein is CAISASLGWESPLHF.

The chain recombines TRBV5-1 with TRBJ2-3; D possibly corresponds to TRBD1 (5 bases). CDR1 is SGHRS, CDR2 YFSETQ, per germline. Trimming left V 0 bases short and J 2 bases short, with 13 bases between. The CDR3 extends over 16 amino acids. The CDR3 coding sequence is TGCGCCAGCAGCTTGGGGGCAGGGCCCACCACAGATACGCAGTATTTT. Its protein product is CASSLGAGPTTDTQYF.

The CDR3 loop reads CASRPSGRALVGEQFF. CDR3 DNA: TGTGCCAGCAGGCCTAGCGGGAGGGCATTGGTCGGTGAGCAGTTCTTC. V is TRBV6-2 or TRBV6-3 and J is TRBJ2-1; TRBD2 matches 12 bases. V lost 6 bases, J lost 9 bases, and 12 bases stayed unmatched. The CDR3 sequence is 16 residues long. From germline, CDR1 is MNHEY and CDR2 SVGEGT.

The chain uses TRBV5-4 and TRBJ2-1; TRBD2 might be the D (6 bases). With 3 bases removed from V and 9 bases from J, the gap between germline ends came to 7 bases. CDR1 and CDR2 from the germline V gene are SGHNT and YYREEE (reference sequence). The CDR3 has 11 residues. The CDR3 DNA reads as TGTGCCAGCAGCTCGGAGGGTGAGCAGTTCTTC. Residues: CASSSEGEQFF.